This TCR beta chain appears in the sequencing data of a study of prognosis after radiotherapy for stage I lung cancer. As for the study in general: Distant metastases showed up in a few patients after radiotherapy, at a median of 7 months, while fewer than 17 showed no significant progression.

The germline CDR1 and CDR2 sequences are MNHEY and SVGAGI. The CDR3 has 16 amino acids. Trimming at V came to 4 bases and at J to 2 bases, leaving 8 bases not matched to a gene. Points on this clonotype: With a far larger clone one base away, a read error is the likely cause.

For each of two time points, an approximately 6-milliliter draw of peripheral blood was taken. It was by two-round multiplex PCR that TCR beta CDR3 was amplified from genomic DNA. Used in first-round PCR were primers specific to each TRBV and TRBJ gene. TCRdb re-called the multiplex PCR reads through MiXCR, storing one row per CDR3 protein. Of 30,000 to 40,000 distinct CDR3 sequences in the sample, roughly a third were seen once. The chain links TRBV6-5 to TRBJ2-7, with 10 bases matching TRBD2. This specimen consisted of PBMCs, obtained before or after stereotactic body radiation therapy (not recorded which). This clonotype was sampled from a donor aged 50 or older with non-small cell lung cancer. Written as DNA, the CDR3 is TGTGCCAGCAGTTCCGTGTCCAGCGGGAGGGCCTACGAGCAGTACTTC. This sequence encodes CASSSVSSGRAYEQYF.